Below, 23 T cell receptor beta chains from the same sample are listed, as sequenced in a study of blood T cell repertoires in COVID-19. TCRdb keeps only in-frame clones here, not all; method: immunoSEQ multiplex PCR. The table records 54,000 or so clones, over 75% of them present only once. Sequencing was performed on peripheral blood. The receptors were gathered from a human donor in a cohort sampled during active COVID-19.

This chain uses TRBV12-3 or TRBV12-4 with TRBJ1-2; TRBD1 aligns across 9 bases. This CDR3 contains 13 residues. Trimming at V came to 6 bases and at J to 3 bases, leaving 2 bases not matched to a gene. DNA of the CDR3: TGTGCCAGCAGCCGGGACAGGGACTATGGCTACACCTTC. Its protein is CASSRDRDYGYTF.

The chain carries TRBV21-1 and TRBJ2-5; the table's D gene call, TRBD1, was not cross checked with the DNA. TRBV21-1 is listed as a pseudogene. This CDR3 is built from 16 residues. The CDR3 nucleotides read TGTGCCAGCAGCAAAATGAGACAGGGTGGGGAAGAGACCCAGTACTTC. Translating it yields CASSKMRQGGEETQYF.

The CDR3 reads CASSPSRYEQYF. CDR3 bases: TGTGCCAGCAGTCCTAGTCGATACGAGCAGTACTTC. This sequence joins TRBV6-5 and TRBJ2-7, with unresolved D. CDR1 and CDR2 (germline): MNHEY, SVGAGI. CDR3 length: 12 residues. V lost 5 bases and J lost 4, with 9 bases in between.

This chain connects TRBV7-2 to TRBJ1-5; 7 bases are a match to TRBD1. Germline CDR1 reads SGHTA; CDR2 reads FQGNSA. The CDR3 extends over 15 amino acids. V was clipped by 5 bases and J by 1 base; unmatched bases: 5. In DNA form, the CDR3 reads TGTGCCAGCAGCCGGGACAGATCAAGCAATCAGCCCCAGCATTTT. It translates to CASSRDRSSNQPQHF.

The CDR3 DNA reads TGTGCCAGCAGCCGAGGGGGTTCAGAGACCCAGTACTTC. Translated: CASSRGGSETQYF. The chain has TRBV7-3 and TRBJ2-5; maybe TRBD1 (6 bases). Between the trimmed V and J ends, which lost 5 bases and 4 bases, there was a span of 11 bases. CDR1 and CDR2 from the germline V gene are SGHTA and FQGTGA. The CDR3 totals 13 residues.

The chain joins TRBV18 to TRBJ1-6; D is perhaps TRBD1 (5 bases). Per germline, CDR1 KGHSH and CDR2 LQKENI. The CDR3 totals 14 residues. Between the trimmed V and J ends, which lost 6 bases and 5 bases, there was a span of 11 bases. The DNA of the CDR3 is TGTGCCAGCTCCACGGGGGGGGATAATTCACCCCTCCACTTT. Its protein product is CASSTGGDNSPLHF.

V gene TRBV4-2 combines with J gene TRBJ2-5; D gene ambiguous. This CDR3 comprises 15 residues. The germline V and J ends were trimmed by 1 base and 0 bases, with 9 bases remaining between them. Germline CDR1 is LGHNA and CDR2 is YNFKEQ. CDR3 bases: TGTGCCAGCAGCCAAGTATGGGCTAACCAAGAGACCCAGTACTTC. This gives the protein CASSQVWANQETQYF.

This sequence joins TRBV20-1 and TRBJ2-1, with TRBD2 as a possible D gene (6 bases). Germline V gene lookup returns CDR1 DFQATT and CDR2 SNEGSKA (reference sequence). The CDR3 contains 16 residues. Trimming took 3 bases from V and 4 from J, leaving 19 bases between them. CDR3 sequence: CSASALRIADYNEQFF. CDR3 bases: TGCAGTGCTAGTGCACTGAGAATAGCGGATTACAATGAGCAGTTCTTC.

The rearrangement uses TRBV27 and TRBJ2-7; TRBD1 matches at 11 bases. There are 13 residues in the CDR3. The J segment lost 6 bases and the V segment lost 5 bases, leaving 3 bases of the junction unmatched. Germline lookup yields CDR1 MNHEY and CDR2 SMNVEV (reference sequence). The CDR3 DNA reads TGTGCCAGCAGTCTCGGGACAGGGGGCGAGCAGTACTTC. Translating gives CASSLGTGGEQYF.

This chain links TRBV11-2 with TRBJ2-2, with 11 bases identical to TRBD2. Germline V lookup: CDR1 SGHAT, CDR2 FQNNGV. Trimming at V came to 5 bases and at J to 1 base, leaving 9 bases not matched to a gene. CDR3 length: 18 amino acids. The CDR3 loop reads CASSPPLGLAENTGELFF. The CDR3 DNA sequence: TGTGCCAGCAGCCCACCATTGGGACTAGCGGAGAACACCGGGGAGCTGTTTTTT. Full variable domain (missing parts from reference TRBV11-2 and TRBJ2-2): EAGVAQSPRYKIIEKRQSVAFWCNPISGHATLYWYQQILGQGPKLLIQFQNNGVVDDSQLPKDRFSAERLKGVDSTLKIQPAKLEDSAVYLCASSPPLGLAENTGELFFGEGSRLTVL.

This sequence joins TRBV5-1 and TRBJ2-1, with D perhaps matching TRBD1 (5 bases). This CDR3 is 17 amino acids long. Per germline, CDR1 SGHRS and CDR2 YFSETQ. V lost 1 base and J lost 0, with 14 bases in between. The CDR3, as DNA: TGCGCCAGCAGCTTGTTCGGCAGGGTGAGCTCCTACAATGAGCAGTTCTTC. This translates into CASSLFGRVSSYNEQFF.

The chain uses TRBV7-9 and TRBJ2-3, with TRBD2 matching 10 bases. Germline CDR1 and CDR2: SEHNR and FQNEAQ (reference sequence). The trim removed 3 bases at V and 10 bases at J, leaving 7 bases unmatched. The CDR3 is 14 residues long. The CDR3 sequence is CASSLSGGVDPQYF. CDR3 nucleotide sequence: TGTGCCAGCAGCTTGAGCGGGGGGGTGGATCCGCAGTATTTT.

The V gene is TRBV5-1, the J gene TRBJ2-7, with 9 bases identical to TRBD1. The germline V gene has CDR1 SGHRS and CDR2 YFSETQ. This CDR3 region has 14 residues. V shed 3 bases, J shed 4 bases, and the junction held 5 bases outside the gene matches. As DNA, the CDR3 is TGCGCCAGCAGCTGGGGACAGGGCCGATACGAGCAGTACTTC. It is translated as CASSWGQGRYEQYF.

The chain has TRBV19 and TRBJ1-4, with TRBD1 identical over 10 bases. With V trimmed by 6 bases and J by 7 bases, 5 bases remained unmatched. This CDR3 spans 14 amino acids. Germline V gene lookup returns CDR1 LNHDA and CDR2 SQIVND (reference sequence). CDR3 sequence (DNA): TGTGCCAGTAGGCGGGGACAGGGGATTGAAAAACTGTTTTTT. This sequence encodes CASRRGQGIEKLFF.

The chain uses TRBV6-6 and TRBJ2-3, with TRBD2 as a possible D gene (7 bases). V was shortened by 5 bases and J by 5 bases, with 26 bases between the two germline ends. This CDR3 has 18 amino acids. Germline V gene data show CDR1 as MNHNY and CDR2 as SVGAGI (reference sequence). CDR3 loop: CASSPTRLTGGRGDTQYF. The CDR3 DNA reads TGTGCCAGCAGTCCAACCCGTTTAACGGGGGGCCGCGGAGATACGCAGTATTTT.

CDR3 in DNA: TGTGCCAGCAGCCGTACACAGGCCTTGAACACTGAAGCTTTCTTT. Translating it yields CASSRTQALNTEAFF. V and J are TRBV11-1 and TRBJ1-1; perhaps TRBD1 as D (5 bases). Trimming took off 5 bases at V and 0 bases at J, with 13 bases between the two ends. Germline V gene sequence: CDR1 SGHAT, CDR2 FQDESV (reference sequence). The CDR3 consists of 15 residues.

The V and J genes are TRBV27 and TRBJ2-1, with 8 positions matching TRBD2. Germline V CDR1 and CDR2: MNHEY, SMNVEV (reference sequence). This CDR3 is 15 amino acids long. The J segment lost 4 bases and the V segment lost 6 bases, leaving 8 bases of the junction unmatched. As DNA, the CDR3 is TGTGCCAGCAGGAAAGCGGGGGCCGGATACAATGAGCAGTTCTTC. Translating it yields CASRKAGAGYNEQFF.

The J gene is TRBJ2-1, the V gene TRBV5-1; 12 nucleotides align to TRBD2. The CDR3 is 16 residues long. Germline V CDR1 and CDR2: SGHRS, YFSETQ. The V segment lost 4 bases and the J segment 10 bases; nucleotides outside the gene matches: 12. As DNA, the CDR3 is TGCGCCAGCAGCCGGGGGGGACTAGCGGGTGGAGGGGAGCAGTTCTTC. Its protein is CASSRGGLAGGGEQFF.

The V and J genes are TRBV5-1 and TRBJ2-1; 11 bases agree with TRBD2. Germline trimming cut 4 bases from V and 4 bases from J; bases unmatched to any gene: 4. Germline loops: CDR1 SGHRS, CDR2 YFSETQ. The CDR3 totals 15 residues. As DNA, the CDR3 is TGCGCCAGCAGCATGACTAGCGGGGCTTACAATGAGCAGTTCTTC. Translating it yields CASSMTSGAYNEQFF.

This rearrangement joins TRBV11-2 to TRBJ1-2; D is ambiguous. CDR1 is SGHAT, CDR2 FQNNGV, per germline. This CDR3 spans 17 amino acids. V dropped 4 bases and J dropped 8 bases, with 26 bases sitting between them. CDR3 loop: CASSSPRGGPAARGYTF. CDR3 sequence (DNA): TGTGCCAGCAGCTCACCGCGGGGAGGGCCCGCTGCGAGAGGCTACACCTTC.

J is TRBJ1-5 and V is TRBV2; TRBD1 agrees at 7 bases. V was clipped by 4 bases and J by 2 bases; unmatched bases: 5. This CDR3 is 15 amino acids long. The germline V gene encodes CDR1 SNHLY and CDR2 FYNNEI. Here the CDR3 reads CASSVTGLGNQPQHF. As DNA, the CDR3 is TGTGCCAGCAGTGTGACAGGGCTGGGCAATCAGCCCCAGCATTTT.

The chain employs TRBV18 and TRBJ2-2; TRBD2 matches 8 bases. V lost 8 bases and J lost 1; bases outside the gene matches: 3. The CDR3 has 14 amino acids. Germline CDR1 KGHSH, CDR2 LQKENI. The CDR3 DNA follows: TGTGCCAGCCCAAGCGGGAGGAACACCGGGGAGCTGTTTTTT. Protein sequence: CASPSGRNTGELFF.

This chain uses TRBV4-1 with TRBJ2-3, with TRBD2 matching over 7 bases. The CDR3 runs to 16 residues. From germline, CDR1 is MGHRA and CDR2 YSYEKL. J gave up 4 bases and V 1 base, and 8 bases lay outside the gene matches. The DNA of the CDR3 is TGCGCCAGCAGCCAAGCCCCTAGCGGAAGTGCAGATACGCAGTATTTT. It translates to CASSQAPSGSADTQYF.